A selection of T cell receptor beta chains follows, all from one sample in a study of blood T cell repertoires in COVID-19. Assay: immunoSEQ multiplex PCR; the TCRdb copy retains only in-frame clones and omits some. This table holds fewer than 95,000 clones, 87% found once. The sample comprised peripheral blood. These receptors were collected from a male donor with acute or convalescent COVID-19. The CDR3 runs from the conserved cysteine through the conserved F or W. D genes are given only for firm matches. Expanded clones get a size class; other rows say once, few or many, or leave the size out.

J: TRBJ2-2
size: -
V: TRBV9
D: -
CDR3: CASSPGHLNTGELFF
DNA: TGTGCCAGCAGCCCAGGACACCTCAACACCGGGGAGCTGTTTTTT

J: TRBJ2-7
size: -
V: TRBV24-1
D: TRBD1
CDR3: CATSPTGGYYEQYF
DNA: TGTGCCACCAGTCCAACAGGGGGATACTACGAGCAGTACTTC

J: TRBJ2-5
size: -
V: TRBV7-9
D: -
CDR3: CASSPVATGETQYF
DNA: TGTGCCAGCAGCCCAGTGGCGACAGGAGAGACCCAGTACTTC

J: TRBJ1-4
size: -
V: TRBV4-1
D: -
CDR3: CASSPLPGRSWEKLFF
DNA: TGCGCCAGCAGCCCCCTTCCGGGTCGAAGTTGGGAAAAACTGTTTTTT

J: TRBJ2-1
size: -
V: TRBV10-3
D: TRBD2
CDR3: CAISVGRVSGGASSYNEQFF
DNA: TGTGCCATCAGTGTGGGAAGAGTAAGCGGGGGGGCGAGCTCCTACAATGAGCAGTTCTTC

J: TRBJ1-1
size: -
V: TRBV3-1/TRBV3-2
D: TRBD1
CDR3: CASSHLTGATEAFF
DNA: TGTGCCAGCAGCCACCTGACAGGGGCCACTGAAGCTTTCTTT

J: TRBJ2-3
size: -
V: TRBV7-8
D: TRBD2
CDR3: CASSPVGGYTDTQYF
DNA: TGTGCCAGCAGCCCGGTGGGAGGGTACACAGATACGCAGTATTTT

J: TRBJ2-1
size: -
V: TRBV7-6
D: TRBD2
CDR3: CASSLAPTSGGSGDNEQFF
DNA: TGTGCCAGCAGCTTAGCCCCGACTAGCGGGGGGTCCGGGGACAATGAGCAGTTCTTC

J: TRBJ1-2
size: -
V: TRBV24-1
D: TRBD1
CDR3: CATSEAGTGGRASGYTF
DNA: TGTGCCACCAGTGAGGCCGGGACAGGGGGCCGGGCGTCTGGCTACACCTTC

J: TRBJ2-3
size: once
V: TRBV10-3
D: -
CDR3: CAIRSLSTDTQYF
DNA: TGTGCCATCAGGAGTCTTAGCACAGATACGCAGTATTTT

J: TRBJ1-1
size: -
V: TRBV5-6
D: -
CDR3: CASSLYSWTVEAFF
DNA: TGTGCCAGCAGCTTGTATTCATGGACAGTTGAAGCTTTCTTT

J: TRBJ2-7
size: few
V: TRBV19
D: -
CDR3: CASSIGTIREQYF
DNA: TGTGCCAGTAGTATAGGGACTATTCGGGAGCAGTACTTC

J: TRBJ1-3
size: -
V: TRBV5-1
D: -
CDR3: CASSFSVGTLREGFSGNTIYF
DNA: TGCGCCAGCAGTTTTTCAGTCGGGACACTCCGGGAGGGTTTCTCTGGAAACACCATATATTTT

J: TRBJ2-1
size: -
V: TRBV9
D: TRBD2
CDR3: CASSEGLAGPGNEQFF
DNA: TGTGCCAGCAGCGAGGGACTAGCGGGACCCGGCAATGAGCAGTTCTTC

J: TRBJ2-7
size: -
V: TRBV4-1
D: -
CDR3: CASSYARDNEYEQYF
DNA: TGCGCCAGCAGTTATGCTCGGGACAATGAATACGAGCAGTACTTC

J: TRBJ1-1
size: -
V: TRBV7-8
D: -
CDR3: CASSLVPGREAFF
DNA: TGTGCCAGCAGCTTGGTCCCAGGGCGCGAAGCTTTCTTT

J: TRBJ2-7
size: -
V: TRBV6-5
D: TRBD1
CDR3: CASSYAGTGVDEQYF
DNA: TGTGCCAGCAGTTATGCCGGGACAGGTGTCGACGAGCAGTACTTC

J: TRBJ1-1
size: -
V: TRBV3-1/TRBV3-2
D: -
CDR3: CASSQGQRAFF
DNA: TGTGCCAGCAGCCAAGGGCAGCGAGCTTTCTTT

J: TRBJ1-5
size: -
V: TRBV19
D: TRBD1
CDR3: CASSIFGQGNQPQHF
DNA: TGTGCCAGTAGTATTTTTGGACAGGGCAATCAGCCCCAGCATTTT

J: TRBJ2-1
size: -
V: TRBV6-8
D: TRBD2
CDR3: CASSYAGSSGGPLYNEQFF
DNA: TGTGCCAGCAGTTACGCGGGTTCTAGCGGGGGGCCCCTCTACAATGAGCAGTTCTTC

J: TRBJ1-1
size: -
V: TRBV3-1/TRBV3-2
D: -
CDR3: CASSQDLATEAFF
DNA: TGTGCCAGCAGCCAAGATCTAGCCACTGAAGCTTTCTTT

J: TRBJ1-4
size: -
V: TRBV3-1/TRBV3-2
D: TRBD1
CDR3: CASSRPTGVIEKLFF
DNA: TGTGCCAGCAGCCGGCCGACAGGGGTTATAGAAAAACTGTTTTTT

J: TRBJ2-6
size: once
V: TRBV5-1
D: -
CDR3: CASSSPSLSGANVLTF
DNA: TGCGCCAGCAGCTCCCCGTCCCTCTCTGGGGCCAACGTCCTGACTTTC

J: TRBJ2-2
size: -
V: TRBV5-6
D: TRBD1
CDR3: CASSRDRAGELFF
DNA: TGTGCCAGCAGTCGGGACAGGGCCGGGGAGCTGTTTTTT

J: TRBJ2-5
size: once
V: TRBV6-5
D: TRBD2
CDR3: CASTAGGAQETQYF
DNA: TGTGCCAGCACCGCCGGGGGGGCCCAAGAGACCCAGTACTTC

J: TRBJ2-3
size: once
V: TRBV19
D: TRBD2
CDR3: CASSIPGLAGGIEHTQYF
DNA: TGTGCCAGTAGTATCCCCGGACTAGCGGGGGGGATTGAGCATACGCAGTATTTT

J: TRBJ1-1
size: -
V: TRBV5-1
D: TRBD1
CDR3: CASSLSSGTETEAFF
DNA: TGCGCCAGCAGCCTGAGCTCCGGGACAGAAACTGAAGCTTTCTTT

J: TRBJ2-7
size: -
V: TRBV5-1
D: TRBD2
CDR3: CASSPPTSGADYEQYF
DNA: TGCGCCAGCAGCCCGCCGACTAGCGGGGCTGATTACGAGCAGTACTTC

J: TRBJ1-1
size: once
V: TRBV5-5
D: -
CDR3: CASSLPLLNTEAFF
DNA: TGTGCCAGCAGCTTGCCACTATTGAACACTGAAGCTTTCTTT

J: TRBJ1-4
size: -
V: TRBV25-1
D: -
CDR3: CASLGEGTNEKLFF
DNA: TGTGCCAGCTTGGGGGAGGGCACTAATGAAAAACTGTTTTTT

J: TRBJ2-1
size: once
V: TRBV19
D: -
CDR3: CASSMTGGLYNEQFF
DNA: TGTGCCAGTAGTATGACCGGGGGTCTCTACAATGAGCAGTTCTTC

J: TRBJ1-6
size: -
V: TRBV6-5
D: -
CDR3: CASSLDSHNSPLHF
DNA: TGTGCCAGCAGCCTTGACAGCCATAATTCACCCCTCCACTTT

J: TRBJ1-4
size: -
V: TRBV7-9
D: -
CDR3: CASSLVTGQLFF
DNA: TGTGCCAGCAGCTTAGTCACAGGGCAGCTGTTTTTT

J: TRBJ1-1
size: -
V: TRBV29-1
D: -
CDR3: CSVSRGDTEAFF
DNA: TGCAGCGTTTCCAGGGGTGACACTGAAGCTTTCTTT

J: TRBJ1-2
size: -
V: TRBV30
D: TRBD1
CDR3: CAWIEDRAGGYTF
DNA: TGTGCCTGGATCGAGGACAGGGCCGGTGGCTACACCTTC

J: TRBJ2-7
size: -
V: TRBV5-1
D: -
CDR3: CASSFGQGGYEQYF
DNA: TGCGCCAGCAGCTTTGGGCAGGGAGGCTACGAGCAGTACTTC

J: TRBJ1-2
size: -
V: TRBV19
D: TRBD1
CDR3: CASRPGQRNGYTF
DNA: TGTGCCAGTAGACCGGGACAGCGCAATGGCTACACCTTC

J: TRBJ2-3
size: -
V: TRBV7-8
D: -
CDR3: CASSPPVNTDTQYF
DNA: TGTGCCAGCAGCCCACCAGTGAACACAGATACGCAGTATTTT

J: TRBJ1-5
size: -
V: TRBV19
D: -
CDR3: CASSIQGRNQPQHF
DNA: TGTGCCAGTAGTATCCAGGGCAGGAATCAGCCCCAGCATTTT

J: TRBJ1-1
size: -
V: TRBV7-3
D: -
CDR3: CASSPREGANTEAFF
DNA: TGTGCCAGCAGCCCCCGGGAGGGCGCGAACACTGAAGCTTTCTTT

J: TRBJ1-4
size: -
V: TRBV6-1
D: -
CDR3: CASSELRVGQEKLFF
DNA: TGTGCCAGCAGTGAATTGCGGGTCGGTCAGGAAAAACTGTTTTTT

J: TRBJ1-1
size: -
V: TRBV30
D: -
CDR3: CAWRVGEYTEAFF
DNA: TGTGCCTGGAGGGTTGGGGAGTACACTGAAGCTTTCTTT

J: TRBJ1-4
size: once
V: TRBV5-4
D: -
CDR3: CASSSRGGPQTNEKLFF
DNA: TGTGCCAGCAGCTCTAGGGGGGGGCCCCAAACTAATGAAAAACTGTTTTTT

J: TRBJ1-6
size: -
V: TRBV6-4
D: -
CDR3: CASSASRGGNSPLHF
DNA: TGTGCCAGCAGTGCATCGAGGGGAGGTAATTCACCCCTCCACTTT

J: TRBJ2-2
size: -
V: TRBV30
D: TRBD2
CDR3: CAWSGTSGGLNTGELFF
DNA: TGTGCCTGGAGTGGGACTAGCGGGGGCTTGAACACCGGGGAGCTGTTTTTT

J: TRBJ2-7
size: -
V: TRBV10-3
D: -
CDR3: CAISGGSKSSYEQYF
DNA: TGTGCCATCAGTGGAGGCAGTAAGAGCTCCTACGAGCAGTACTTC

J: TRBJ1-5
size: -
V: TRBV6-2/TRBV6-3
D: -
CDR3: CASSYSSGRTDQPQHF
DNA: TGTGCCAGCAGTTACTCCTCGGGAAGGACCGATCAGCCCCAGCATTTT

J: TRBJ1-1
size: -
V: TRBV12-3/TRBV12-4
D: -
CDR3: CASSFGGSHEAFF
DNA: TGTGCCAGCAGTTTCGGAGGGTCACATGAAGCTTTCTTT

J: TRBJ1-2
size: -
V: TRBV24-1
D: -
CDR3: CATSDPGRGGGYTF
DNA: TGTGCCACCAGTGACCCGGGGAGGGGCGGTGGCTACACCTTC

J: TRBJ2-7
size: -
V: TRBV12-3/TRBV12-4
D: -
CDR3: CASSLTSSYEQYF
DNA: TGTGCCAGCAGCCTAACTAGCTCCTACGAGCAGTACTTC

J: TRBJ2-3
size: -
V: TRBV12-3/TRBV12-4
D: -
CDR3: CASGPGVTDTQYF
DNA: TGTGCCAGCGGGCCGGGGGTCACAGATACGCAGTATTTT

J: TRBJ1-5
size: -
V: TRBV6-5
D: -
CDR3: CASSYPDRYSNQPQHF
DNA: TGTGCCAGCAGTTATCCCGACAGGTATAGCAATCAGCCCCAGCATTTT

J: TRBJ2-7
size: -
V: TRBV5-8
D: TRBD2
CDR3: CASSLGGTSGSSEQYF
DNA: TGTGCCAGCAGCTTGGGGGGGACTAGCGGTTCCAGCGAGCAGTACTTC

J: TRBJ2-7
size: -
V: TRBV6-6
D: -
CDR3: CASSFTTGTYEQYF
DNA: TGTGCCAGCAGTTTCACCACAGGGACCTACGAGCAGTACTTC